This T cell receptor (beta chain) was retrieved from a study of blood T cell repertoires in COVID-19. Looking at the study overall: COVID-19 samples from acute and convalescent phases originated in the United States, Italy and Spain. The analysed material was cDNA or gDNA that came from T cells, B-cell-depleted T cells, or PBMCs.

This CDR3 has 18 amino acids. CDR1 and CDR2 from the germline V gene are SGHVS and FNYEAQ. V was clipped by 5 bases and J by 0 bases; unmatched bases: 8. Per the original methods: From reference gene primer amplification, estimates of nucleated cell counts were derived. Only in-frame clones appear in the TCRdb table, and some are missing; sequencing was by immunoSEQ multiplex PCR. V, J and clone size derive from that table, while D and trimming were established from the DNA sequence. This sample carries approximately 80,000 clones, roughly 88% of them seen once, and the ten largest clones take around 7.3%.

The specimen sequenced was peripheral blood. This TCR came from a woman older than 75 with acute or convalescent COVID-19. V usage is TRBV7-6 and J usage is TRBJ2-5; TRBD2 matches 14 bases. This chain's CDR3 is CASSPRTSGGLYQETQYF. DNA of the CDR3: TGTGCCAGCAGCCCCCGGACTAGCGGGGGGTTATACCAAGAGACCCAGTACTTC.